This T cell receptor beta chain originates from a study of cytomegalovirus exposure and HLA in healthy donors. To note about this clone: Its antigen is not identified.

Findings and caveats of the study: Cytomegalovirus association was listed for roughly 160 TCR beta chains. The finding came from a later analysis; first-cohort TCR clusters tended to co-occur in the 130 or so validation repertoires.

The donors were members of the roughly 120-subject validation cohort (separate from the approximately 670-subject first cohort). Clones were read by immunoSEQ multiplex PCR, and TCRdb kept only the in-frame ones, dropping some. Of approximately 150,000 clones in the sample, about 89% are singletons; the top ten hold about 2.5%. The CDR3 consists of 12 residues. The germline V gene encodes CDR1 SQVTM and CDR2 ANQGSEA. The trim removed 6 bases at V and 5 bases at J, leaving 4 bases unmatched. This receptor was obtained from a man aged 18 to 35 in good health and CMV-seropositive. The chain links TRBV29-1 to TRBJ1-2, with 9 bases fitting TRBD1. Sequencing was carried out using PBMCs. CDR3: CSVDRGGYGYTF. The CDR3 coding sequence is TGCAGCGTCGACAGGGGGGGATATGGCTACACCTTC.